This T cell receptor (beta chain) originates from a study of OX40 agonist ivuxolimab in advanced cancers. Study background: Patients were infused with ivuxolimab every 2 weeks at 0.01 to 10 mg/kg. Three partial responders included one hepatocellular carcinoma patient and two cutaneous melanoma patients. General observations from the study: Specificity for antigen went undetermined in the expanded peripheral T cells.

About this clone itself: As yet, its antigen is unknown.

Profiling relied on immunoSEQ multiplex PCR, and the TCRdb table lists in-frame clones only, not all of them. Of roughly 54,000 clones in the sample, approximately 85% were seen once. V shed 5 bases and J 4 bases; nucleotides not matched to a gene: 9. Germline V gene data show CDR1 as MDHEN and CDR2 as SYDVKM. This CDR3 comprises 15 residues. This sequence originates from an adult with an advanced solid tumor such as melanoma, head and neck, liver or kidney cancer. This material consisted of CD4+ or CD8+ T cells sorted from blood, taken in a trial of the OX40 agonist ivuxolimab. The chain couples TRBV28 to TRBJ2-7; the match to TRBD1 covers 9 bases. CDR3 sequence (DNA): TGTGCCAGCAGTATCAGACAGGGGGGTGGGTACGAGCAGTACTTC. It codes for CASSIRQGGGYEQYF. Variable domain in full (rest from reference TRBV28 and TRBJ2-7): DVKVTQSSRYLVKRTGEKVFLECVQDMDHENMFWYRQDPGLGLRLIYFSYDVKMKEKGDIPEGYSVSREKKERFSLILESASTNQTSMYLCASSIRQGGGYEQYFGPGTRLTVT.